This TCR beta chain was retrieved from a study of cytomegalovirus exposure and HLA in healthy donors. Study observations and caveats: TCR beta sequences reportedly predicted most subjects' HLA-A and HLA-B alleles accurately. The authors enumerated over 150 TCR beta chains as linked to cytomegalovirus. An analysis was carried out at a later point. It showed that HLA-associated TCR beta chains were more clonally expanded than equally common non-associated chains.

In regard to this clone: Its antigen is not known.

In the PCR, 60 Vbeta and 13 Jbeta primers were used. Sequencing was performed with immunoSEQ multiplex PCR; in TCRdb, only in-frame clones are kept and a portion is missing. The profile shows about 120,000 clones, 70% to 80% of them singletons. This CDR3 region has 15 residues. Trimming took 0 bases from V and 4 from J, leaving 13 bases between them. The V gene's germline CDR1 is SGDLS and CDR2 YYNGEE. The V gene is TRBV9, the J gene TRBJ1-2, with D possibly TRBD1 on 5 matching bases. The sequence came from a woman aged 35 to 49 in good health and CMV-seropositive. The material sequenced was PBMCs. Written as DNA, the CDR3 is TGTGCCAGCAGCGTAGATTGGGGGGTTAGCTATGGCTACACCTTC. Translating it yields CASSVDWGVSYGYTF.